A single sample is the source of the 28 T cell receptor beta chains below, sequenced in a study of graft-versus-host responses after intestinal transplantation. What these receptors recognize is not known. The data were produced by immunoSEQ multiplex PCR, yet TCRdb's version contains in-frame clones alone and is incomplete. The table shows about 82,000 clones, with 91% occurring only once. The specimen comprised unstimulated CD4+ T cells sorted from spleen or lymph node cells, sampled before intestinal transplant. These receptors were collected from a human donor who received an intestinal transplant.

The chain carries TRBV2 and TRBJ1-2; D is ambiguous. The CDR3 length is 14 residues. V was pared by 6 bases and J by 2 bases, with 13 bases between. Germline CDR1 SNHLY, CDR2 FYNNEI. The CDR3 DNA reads TGTGCCAGCAGGCGTCCCGCCAAAAACTATGGCTACACCTTC. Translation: CASRRPAKNYGYTF.

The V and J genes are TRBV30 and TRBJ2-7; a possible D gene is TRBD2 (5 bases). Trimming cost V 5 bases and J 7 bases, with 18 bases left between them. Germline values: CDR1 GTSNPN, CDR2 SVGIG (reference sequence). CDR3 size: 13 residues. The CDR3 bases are TGTGCCTGGCGGAAGAGGGTGGCGGGTGAGCAGTACTTC. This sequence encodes CAWRKRVAGEQYF.

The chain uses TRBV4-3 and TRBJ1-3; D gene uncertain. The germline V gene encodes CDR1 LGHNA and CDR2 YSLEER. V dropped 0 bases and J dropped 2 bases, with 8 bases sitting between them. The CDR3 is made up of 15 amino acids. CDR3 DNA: TGCGCCAGCAGCCAAGAGGGCGAGACTGGAAACACCATATATTTT. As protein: CASSQEGETGNTIYF.

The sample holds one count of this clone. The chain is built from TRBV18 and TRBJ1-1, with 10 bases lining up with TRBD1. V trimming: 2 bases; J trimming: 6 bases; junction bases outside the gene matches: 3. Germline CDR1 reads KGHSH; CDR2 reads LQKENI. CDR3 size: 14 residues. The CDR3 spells CASSPGTGVPEAFF. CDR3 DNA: TGTGCCAGCTCACCAGGGACAGGGGTTCCTGAAGCTTTCTTT.

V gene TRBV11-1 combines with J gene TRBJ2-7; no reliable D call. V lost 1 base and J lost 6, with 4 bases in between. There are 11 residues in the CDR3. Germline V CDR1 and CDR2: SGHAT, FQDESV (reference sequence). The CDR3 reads CASSLDLEQYF. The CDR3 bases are TGTGCCAGCAGCTTAGATCTCGAGCAGTACTTC. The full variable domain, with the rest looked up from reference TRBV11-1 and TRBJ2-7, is EAEVAQSPRYKITEKSQAVAFWCDPISGHATLYWYRQILGQGPELLVQFQDESVVDDSQLPKDRFSAERLKGVDSTLKIQPAELGDSAMYLCASSLDLEQYFGPGTRLTVT.

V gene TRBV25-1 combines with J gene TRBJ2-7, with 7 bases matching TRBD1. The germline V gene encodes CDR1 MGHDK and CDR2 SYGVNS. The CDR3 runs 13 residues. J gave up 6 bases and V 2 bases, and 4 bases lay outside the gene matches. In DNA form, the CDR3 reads TGTGCCAGCAGTGAAAAAGGGGGCGGCGAGCAGTACTTC. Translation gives CASSEKGGGEQYF.

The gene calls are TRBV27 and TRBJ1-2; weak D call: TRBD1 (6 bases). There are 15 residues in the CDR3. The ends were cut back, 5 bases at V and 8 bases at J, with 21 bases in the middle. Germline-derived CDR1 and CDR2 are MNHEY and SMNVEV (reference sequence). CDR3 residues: CASSTGQTGPRGYTF. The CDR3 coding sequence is TGTGCCAGCAGTACCGGACAGACAGGTCCCAGGGGCTACACCTTC.

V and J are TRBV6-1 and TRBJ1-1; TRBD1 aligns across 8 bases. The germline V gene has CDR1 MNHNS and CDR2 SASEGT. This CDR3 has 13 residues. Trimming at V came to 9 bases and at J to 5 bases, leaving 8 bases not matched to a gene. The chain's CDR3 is CASSQGARTEAFF. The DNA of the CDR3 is TGTGCCAGTTCCCAGGGGGCGCGAACTGAAGCTTTCTTT.

CDR3: CSAGSPGEQYF. DNA for the CDR3: TGCAGTGCTGGAAGTCCCGGGGAGCAGTACTTC. The V gene is TRBV20-1, the J gene TRBJ2-7; D remains ambiguous. The length of the CDR3 is 11 residues. CDR1 and CDR2 from the germline V gene are DFQATT and SNEGSKA (reference sequence). V was cut by 5 bases and J by 7 bases, with 12 bases left in between.

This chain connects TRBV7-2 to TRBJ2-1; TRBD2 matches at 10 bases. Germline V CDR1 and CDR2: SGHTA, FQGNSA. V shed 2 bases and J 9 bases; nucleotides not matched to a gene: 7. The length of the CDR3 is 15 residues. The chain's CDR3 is CASSLLAGGVSEQFF. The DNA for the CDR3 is TGTGCCAGCAGCTTATTAGCGGGGGGTGTGAGTGAGCAGTTCTTC.

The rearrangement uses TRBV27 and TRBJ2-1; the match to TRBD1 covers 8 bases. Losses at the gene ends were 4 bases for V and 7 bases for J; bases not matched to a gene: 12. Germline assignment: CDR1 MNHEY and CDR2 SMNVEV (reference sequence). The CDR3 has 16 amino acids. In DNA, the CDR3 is TGTGCCAGCAGTTCACCACGGGACAGGTCTAGAAATGAGCAGTTCTTC. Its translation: CASSSPRDRSRNEQFF.

The CDR3 DNA is TGTGCCAGTAGTATCGTCTTGAACACTGAAGCTTTCTTT. Protein product: CASSIVLNTEAFF. V and J are TRBV19 and TRBJ1-1, with no clear D. Trimming cost V 3 bases and J 0 bases, with 5 bases left between them. The V gene's germline CDR1 is LNHDA and CDR2 SQIVND (reference sequence). This CDR3 has 13 residues.

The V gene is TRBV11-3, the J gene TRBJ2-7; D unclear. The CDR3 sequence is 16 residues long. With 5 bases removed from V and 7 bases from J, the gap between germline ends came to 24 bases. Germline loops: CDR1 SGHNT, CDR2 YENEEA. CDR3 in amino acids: CASSPLTLTPTTEQYF. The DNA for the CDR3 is TGTGCCAGCAGCCCCCTAACCCTAACCCCCACGACAGAGCAGTACTTC. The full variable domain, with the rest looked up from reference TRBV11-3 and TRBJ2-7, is EAGVVQSPRYKIIEKKQPVAFWCNPISGHNTLYWYLQNLGQGPELLIRYENEEAVDDSQLPKDRFSAERLKGVDSTLKIQPAELGDSAVYLCASSPLTLTPTTEQYFGPGTRLTVT.

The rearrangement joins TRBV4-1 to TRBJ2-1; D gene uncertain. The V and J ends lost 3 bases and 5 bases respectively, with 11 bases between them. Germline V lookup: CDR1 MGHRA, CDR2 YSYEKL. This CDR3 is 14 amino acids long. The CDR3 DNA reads TGCGCCAGCAGCCACCACTCCGGAGACAATGAGCAGTTCTTC. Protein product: CASSHHSGDNEQFF.

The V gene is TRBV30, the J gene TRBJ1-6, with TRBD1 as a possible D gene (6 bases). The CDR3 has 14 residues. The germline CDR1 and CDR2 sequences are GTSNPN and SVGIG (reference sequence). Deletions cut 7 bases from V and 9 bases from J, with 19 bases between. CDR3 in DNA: TGTGCCTTCACAGGGCCAGGATCCTCTTCACCCCTCCACTTT. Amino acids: CAFTGPGSSSPLHF.

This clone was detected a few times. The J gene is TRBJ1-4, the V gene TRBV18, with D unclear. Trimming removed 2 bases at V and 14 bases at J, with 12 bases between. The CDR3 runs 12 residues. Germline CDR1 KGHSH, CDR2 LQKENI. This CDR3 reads CASSPGGRRLFF. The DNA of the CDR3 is TGTGCCAGCTCACCAGGTGGCAGGAGGCTGTTTTTT.

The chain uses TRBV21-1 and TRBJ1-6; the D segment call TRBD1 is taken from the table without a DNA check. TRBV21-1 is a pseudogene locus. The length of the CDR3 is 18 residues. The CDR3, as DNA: TGTGCCAGCAGCCGAAGACAGGGTATGCCGTCCTATAATTCACCCCTCCACTTT. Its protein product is CASSRRQGMPSYNSPLHF.

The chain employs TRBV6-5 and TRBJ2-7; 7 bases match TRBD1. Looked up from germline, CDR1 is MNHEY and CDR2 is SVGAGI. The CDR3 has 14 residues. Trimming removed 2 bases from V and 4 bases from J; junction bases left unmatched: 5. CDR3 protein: CASSYSPQGYEQYF. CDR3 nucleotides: TGTGCCAGCAGTTACAGCCCACAGGGGTACGAGCAGTACTTC.

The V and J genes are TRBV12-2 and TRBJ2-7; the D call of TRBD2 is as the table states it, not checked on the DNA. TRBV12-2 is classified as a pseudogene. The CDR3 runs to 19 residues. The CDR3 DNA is TGTGCAAGTCGCTCCGAGCCGGGGAGAACGATCATCTTTTCCTACGAGCAGTACTTC. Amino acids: CASRSEPGRTIIFSYEQYF.

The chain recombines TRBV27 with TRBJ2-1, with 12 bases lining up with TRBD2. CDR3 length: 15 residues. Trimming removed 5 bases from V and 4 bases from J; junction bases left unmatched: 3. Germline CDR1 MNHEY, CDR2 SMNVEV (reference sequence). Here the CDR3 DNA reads TGTGCCAGCAGTGGACTAGCGGGGAAATACAATGAGCAGTTCTTC. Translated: CASSGLAGKYNEQFF.

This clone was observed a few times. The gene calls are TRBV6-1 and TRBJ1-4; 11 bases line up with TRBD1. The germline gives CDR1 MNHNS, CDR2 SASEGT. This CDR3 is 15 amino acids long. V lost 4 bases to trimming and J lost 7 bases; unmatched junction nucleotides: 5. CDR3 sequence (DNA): TGTGCCAGCAGTGTCGGACAGGGGGCCGGTGAAAAACTGTTTTTT. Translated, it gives CASSVGQGAGEKLFF.

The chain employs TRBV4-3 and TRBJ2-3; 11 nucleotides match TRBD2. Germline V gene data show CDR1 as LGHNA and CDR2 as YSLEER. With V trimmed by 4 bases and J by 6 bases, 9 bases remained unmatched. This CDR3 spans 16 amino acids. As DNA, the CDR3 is TGCGCCAGCAGCCCGACTAGCGGGGACTCAGGGGATACGCAGTATTTT. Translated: CASSPTSGDSGDTQYF.

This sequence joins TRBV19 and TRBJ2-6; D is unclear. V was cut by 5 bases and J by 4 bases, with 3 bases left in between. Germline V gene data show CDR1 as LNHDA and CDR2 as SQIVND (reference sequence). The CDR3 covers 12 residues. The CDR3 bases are TGTGCCAGTAGTCCAGGGGCCAACGTCCTGACTTTC. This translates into CASSPGANVLTF.

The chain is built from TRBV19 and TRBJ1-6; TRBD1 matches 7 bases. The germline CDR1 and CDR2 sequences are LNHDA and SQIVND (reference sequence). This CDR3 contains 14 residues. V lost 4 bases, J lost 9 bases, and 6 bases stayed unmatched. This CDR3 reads CASSTLGDSSPLHF. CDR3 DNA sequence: TGTGCCAGTAGTACTCTTGGGGACAGTTCACCCCTCCACTTT. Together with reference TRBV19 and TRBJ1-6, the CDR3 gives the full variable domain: DGGITQSPKYLFRKEGQNVTLSCEQNLNHDAMYWYRQDPGQGLRLIYYSQIVNDFQKGDIAEGYSVSREKKESFPLTVTSAQKNPTAFYLCASSTLGDSSPLHFGNGTRLTVT.

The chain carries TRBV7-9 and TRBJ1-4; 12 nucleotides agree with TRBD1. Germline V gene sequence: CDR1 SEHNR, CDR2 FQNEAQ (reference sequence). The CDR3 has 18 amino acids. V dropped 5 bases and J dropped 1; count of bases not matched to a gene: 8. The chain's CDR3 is CASSHGTGGAETNEKLFF. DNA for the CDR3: TGTGCCAGCAGCCACGGGACAGGGGGCGCGGAAACTAATGAAAAACTGTTTTTT.

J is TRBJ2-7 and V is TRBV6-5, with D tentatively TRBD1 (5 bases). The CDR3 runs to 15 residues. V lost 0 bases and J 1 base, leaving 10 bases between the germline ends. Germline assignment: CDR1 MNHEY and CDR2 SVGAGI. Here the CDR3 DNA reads TGTGCCAGCAGTTACTCCAGGGCAGCTTCCTACGAGCAGTACTTC. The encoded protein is CASSYSRAASYEQYF.

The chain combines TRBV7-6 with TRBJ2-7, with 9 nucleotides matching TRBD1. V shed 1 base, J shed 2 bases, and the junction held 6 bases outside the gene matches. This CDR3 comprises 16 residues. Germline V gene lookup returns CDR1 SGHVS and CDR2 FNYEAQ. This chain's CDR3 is CASSLVDRGFTYEQYF. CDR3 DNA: TGTGCCAGCAGCTTAGTGGACAGGGGCTTTACCTACGAGCAGTACTTC.

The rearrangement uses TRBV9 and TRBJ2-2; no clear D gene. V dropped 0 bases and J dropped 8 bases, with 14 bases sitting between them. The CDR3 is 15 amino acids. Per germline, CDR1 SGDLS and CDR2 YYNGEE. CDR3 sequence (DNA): TGTGCCAGCAGCGTAGAAGCTGTCCGGGTGGGGGAGCTGTTTTTT. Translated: CASSVEAVRVGELFF. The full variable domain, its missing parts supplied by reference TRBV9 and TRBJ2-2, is DSGVTQTPKHLITATGQRVTLRCSPRSGDLSVYWYQQSLDQGLQFLIQYYNGEERAKGNILERFSAQQFPDLHSELNLSSLELGDSALYFCASSVEAVRVGELFFGEGSRLTVL.